A selection of T cell receptor beta chains follows, all from one sample in a study of Ad26.COV2.S vaccination and SARS-CoV-2 variants. Assay used: immunoSEQ multiplex PCR; TCRdb lists only in-frame clones, some missing. The sample records 500,000 or so clones, approximately 92% being singletons. Sequenced material: peripheral blood, taken in a trial of Ad26.COV2.S vaccine versus placebo. Source of these receptors: a person between 18 and 60 years old who received the Ad26.COV2.S COVID-19 vaccine or a placebo. The CDR3 runs from the conserved cysteine through the conserved F or W. A D gene is named only where the DNA matches it firmly. Only some rows state a clone size, as once, few, many or a class for expanded clones.

D	V	J	size	DNA	CDR3
TRBD2	TRBV7-6	TRBJ2-7	-	TGTGCCAGCAGCTTAGGGGGCGGGGGTCTCTACGAGCAGTACTTC	CASSLGGGGLYEQYF
-	TRBV7-2	TRBJ1-1	-	TGTGCCAGCAGCTTAGCGCGGGGAGGGAACACTGAAGCTTTCTTT	CASSLARGGNTEAFF
TRBD1	TRBV27	TRBJ1-2	-	TGTGCCAGCAGTTGGACAGGGGGTCGGGCTAACTATGGCTACACCTTC	CASSWTGGRANYGYTF
TRBD1	TRBV27	TRBJ1-5	-	TGTGCCAGCAGTTTCCTGGGACAGGGGAGAAATCAGCCCCAGCATTTT	CASSFLGQGRNQPQHF
-	TRBV6-2/TRBV6-3	TRBJ2-4	-	TGTGCCAGCAGTTACCCTCCACGGGGAGGACACATTCAGTACTTC	CASSYPPRGGHIQYF
-	TRBV7-9	TRBJ1-2	-	TGTGCCAGCAGCTTAGTGGCAGATTATGGCTACACCTTC	CASSLVADYGYTF
-	TRBV3-1/TRBV3-2	TRBJ1-6	once	TGTGCCAGCAGCCAAGAACAACAGGGAACCTATAATTCACCCCTCCACTTT	CASSQEQQGTYNSPLHF
-	TRBV6-5	TRBJ2-1	once	TGTGCCAGCAGCACCAACCCGGGAGAGTATGAGCAGTTCTTC	CASSTNPGEYEQFF
-	TRBV2	TRBJ1-5	-	TGTGCCAGCAGTGAAATTGGGGACAATCAGCCCCAGCATTTT	CASSEIGDNQPQHF
-	TRBV9	TRBJ2-1	-	TGTGCCAGCAGCGTATACGGTTCAGGTAACGTCGGAAATGAGCAGTTCTTC	CASSVYGSGNVGNEQFF
TRBD1	TRBV28	TRBJ1-1	-	TGTGCCAGCAGTTCCCGACAGGGGCTAGGAGCTTTCTTT	CASSSRQGLGAFF
-	TRBV7-2	TRBJ1-5	-	TGTGCCAGCAGCTTAGTTTACCGGGGGACGAATCAGCCCCAGCATTTT	CASSLVYRGTNQPQHF
TRBD2	TRBV5-4	TRBJ2-1	-	TGTGCCAGCAGCCGCGGGACTAGCCAAGGAGGCTCCTACAATGAGCAGTTCTTC	CASSRGTSQGGSYNEQFF
-	TRBV24-1	TRBJ2-5	-	TGTGCCACCAGTGATATATGGGAAGAGACCCAGTACTTC	CATSDIWEETQYF
-	TRBV27	TRBJ2-3	-	TGTGCCAGCACCGGACTTGACAGGTCCGCAGATACGCAGTATTTT	CASTGLDRSADTQYF
-	TRBV6-5	TRBJ2-5	-	TGTGCCAGCAGTTACTCTCCGGGAGAGACCCAGTACTTC	CASSYSPGETQYF
-	TRBV9	TRBJ2-1	-	TGTGCCAGCAGCCCGACCAGTAGGCCCCCCTACAATGAGCAGTTCTTC	CASSPTSRPPYNEQFF
-	TRBV5-6	TRBJ1-2	-	TGTGCCAGCAGCCACGTGGATCGTCACCTCTATGGCTACACCTTC	CASSHVDRHLYGYTF
-	TRBV9	TRBJ1-1	-	TGTGCCAGCGCGGGACAACAGGAGACTGAAGCTTTCTTT	CASAGQQETEAFF
-	TRBV5-5	TRBJ2-3	-	TGTGCCAGCATTATTCCTGGCACAGATACGCAGTATTTT	CASIIPGTDTQYF
-	TRBV10-3	TRBJ1-1	-	TGTGCCATCAGTGAATTGGCGACTGAAGCTTTCTTT	CAISELATEAFF
-	TRBV28	TRBJ1-1	-	TGTGCCAGCAGTTTACCCCTGAACACTGAAGCTTTCTTT	CASSLPLNTEAFF
-	TRBV5-4	TRBJ1-6	many	TGTGCCAGCAACGCAGAGGATTCACCCCTCCACTTT	CASNAEDSPLHF
-	TRBV24-1	TRBJ1-2	-	TGTGCCACCAGTGATTCGACTTGGAAGGAGGGGCCGAACTATGGCTACACCTTC	CATSDSTWKEGPNYGYTF
-	TRBV9	TRBJ1-1	-	TGTGCCAGCAGCGTAGGGGGGCACGAAGCTTTCTTT	CASSVGGHEAFF
-	TRBV12-3/TRBV12-4	TRBJ2-4	-	TGTGCCAGCAGTTTCCCCCCCTATTTTACTCAGTACTTC	CASSFPPYFTQYF
-	TRBV7-9	TRBJ1-2	-	TGTGCCAGCAGCTCCCTGACGGGTAACTATGGCTACACCTTC	CASSSLTGNYGYTF
-	TRBV25-1	TRBJ2-1	-	TGTGCCAGCAGTGCCCACCTGGTAGCGGTTGGGAGGAATGAGCAGTTCTTC	CASSAHLVAVGRNEQFF
-	TRBV5-6	TRBJ2-4	-	TGTGCCAGCTCAACACCGAAGGAGGGGTGGAACATTCAGTACTTC	CASSTPKEGWNIQYF
-	TRBV7-3	TRBJ2-3	-	TGTGCCAGCAGCTTTTACCTCACAGATACGCAGTATTTT	CASSFYLTDTQYF
TRBD2	TRBV7-2	TRBJ2-5	-	TGTGCCAGCACCTTCCGGGCTAGCGGGAGTGAGACCCAGTACTTC	CASTFRASGSETQYF
-	TRBV5-4	TRBJ2-1	-	TGTGCCAGCAGCTTGGTATGGGGATCCTACAATGAGCAGTTCTTC	CASSLVWGSYNEQFF
-	TRBV6-5	TRBJ1-1	once	TGTGCCAGCAGTTATCAAGAGGTGCACACTGAAGCTTTCTTT	CASSYQEVHTEAFF
-	TRBV4-2	TRBJ1-1	-	TGTGCCAGCAGCCCCCGCGGTGTTTTCGACACTGAAGCTTTCTTT	CASSPRGVFDTEAFF
TRBD1	TRBV7-2	TRBJ2-7	-	TGTGCCAGCAGCTTAGGGAGGGGACAGGGATCCTACGAGCAGTACTTC	CASSLGRGQGSYEQYF
TRBD1	TRBV6-4	TRBJ2-3	-	TGTGCCAGCAGTGACCGGTGGACAGGGGGAACAGATACGCAGTATTTT	CASSDRWTGGTDTQYF
-	TRBV5-4	TRBJ1-4	-	TGTGCCAGCAGCTTGGGCCCTAGGGATGAAAAACTGTTTTTT	CASSLGPRDEKLFF
-	TRBV4-2	TRBJ2-4	-	TGTGCCAGCAGCCAAGAAGCCCGTCCCCGCGCGTATGGCTACAAAAACATTCAGTACTTC	CASSQEARPRAYGYKNIQYF
-	TRBV5-4	TRBJ1-2	-	TGTGCCAGCAGCCGGGACCGTAACTATGGCTACACCTTC	CASSRDRNYGYTF
TRBD2	TRBV9	TRBJ2-1	-	TGTGCCAGCAGCGTCTCCGGGACTAGCGGTTACAATGAGCAGTTCTTC	CASSVSGTSGYNEQFF
-	TRBV7-2	TRBJ1-3	-	TGTGCCAGCAGCTTCAGTGCAGGGCTAGGAAACACCATATATTTT	CASSFSAGLGNTIYF
-	TRBV9	TRBJ2-7	once	TGTGCCAGCAGCGTAGGGTCAGGGGGGATATACGAGCAGTACTTC	CASSVGSGGIYEQYF
-	TRBV5-1	TRBJ1-1	-	TGCGCCAGCAGCCATTTCAGGGCAAGTGGCACTGAAGCTTTCTTT	CASSHFRASGTEAFF
-	TRBV9	TRBJ1-1	-	TGTGCCAGCAGCCCGCGGGACTCCCGAGGCCGTAGCACTGAAGCTTTCTTT	CASSPRDSRGRSTEAFF
-	TRBV2	TRBJ2-7	once	TGTGCCAGCAGGGCACAGGGTGTGTCGGGGGAGCAGTACTTC	CASRAQGVSGEQYF
TRBD2	TRBV4-3	TRBJ2-1	-	TGCGCCAGCAGCCAAGAATTCAGACTAGCGGACTACAATGAGCAGTTCTTC	CASSQEFRLADYNEQFF
TRBD2	TRBV4-1	TRBJ2-5	-	TGCGCCAGCAGCCACCTTTCTAGCGGGAGGTGGGTGGAGACCCAGTACTTC	CASSHLSSGRWVETQYF
TRBD2	TRBV3-1/TRBV3-2	TRBJ2-1	-	TGTGCCAGCAGCCACTCGAAGCGGGACCTCTCCAATGAGCAGTTCTTC	CASSHSKRDLSNEQFF
TRBD2	TRBV29-1	TRBJ2-1	-	TGCAGCGTGTCGGGGACTAGCGGCCCCTCCTACAATGAGCAGTTCTTC	CSVSGTSGPSYNEQFF
-	TRBV6-2/TRBV6-3	TRBJ2-4	-	TGTGCCAGCAGTTCCCCTCTAGCCAAAAACATTCAGTACTTC	CASSSPLAKNIQYF
-	TRBV5-1	TRBJ1-2	-	TGCGCCAGCAGCTTATACCCCACAGGGTCTGGCTATGGCTACACCTTC	CASSLYPTGSGYGYTF